These 20 T cell receptor beta chains originate from one sample sequenced in a study of blood T cell repertoires in COVID-19. TCRdb's copy holds only in-frame clones and misses some; the assay was immunoSEQ multiplex PCR. The data contain fewer than 450,000 clones, around 91% of them seen just once; the ten biggest clones take up around 3.5%. What was sequenced was peripheral blood. These receptors were taken from a woman aged 18-29 years who had recovered from COVID-19.

The rearrangement links TRBV24-1 to TRBJ1-2; weak D call: TRBD1 (6 bases). This CDR3 spans 12 amino acids. Germline V gives CDR1 KGHDR, CDR2 SFDVKD. Trimming shortened V by 7 bases and J by 4 bases, and 9 bases separated the two germline ends. The CDR3 region has the DNA TGTGCCACCAGCTCGGACAGCTATGGCTACACCTTC. It codes for CATSSDSYGYTF.

The V gene is TRBV6-5, the J gene TRBJ2-7; D call uncertain. Germline loops: CDR1 MNHEY, CDR2 SVGAGI. This CDR3 is 14 amino acids long. V was shortened by 6 bases and J by 2 bases, with 14 bases between the two germline ends. The CDR3 DNA follows: TGTGCCAGCAGCCTGTCTTACAGAGCCTACGAGCAGTACGTC. Translated, it gives CASSLSYRAYEQYV.

The chain is built from TRBV9 and TRBJ2-1; D possibly corresponds to TRBD2 (6 bases). The ends were cut back, 0 bases at V and 8 bases at J, with 15 bases in the middle. CDR3 length equals 15 residues. Germline V gives CDR1 SGDLS, CDR2 YYNGEE. CDR3 region: CASSVGGNPVDEQFF. The CDR3 DNA is TGTGCCAGCAGCGTAGGCGGGAATCCTGTGGATGAGCAGTTCTTC.

A few counts support this clone. The chain employs TRBV30 and TRBJ1-3, with no clear D. This CDR3 region has 15 residues. Germline-derived CDR1 and CDR2 are GTSNPN and SVGIG (reference sequence). Trimming took off 5 bases at V and 1 base at J, with 15 bases between the two ends. DNA for the CDR3: TGTGCCTGGGAGTTTAAGGGAGGGTCTGGAAACACCATATATTTT. It yields the protein CAWEFKGGSGNTIYF. The full variable domain, with the rest looked up from reference TRBV30 and TRBJ1-3, is SQTIHQWPATLVQPVGSPLSLECTVEGTSNPNLYWYRQAAGRGLQLLFYSVGIGQISSEVPQNLSASRPQDRQFILSSKKLLLSDSGFYLCAWEFKGGSGNTIYFGEGSWLTVV.

The J gene is TRBJ2-1, the V gene TRBV7-8; TRBD2 aligns across 13 bases. Germline CDR1 SGHVS, CDR2 FQNEAQ. The V segment lost 5 bases and the J segment 6 bases; nucleotides outside the gene matches: 10. The CDR3 totals 17 residues. CDR3 sequence reads: CASSHRRTSGGTNEQFF. As DNA, the CDR3 is TGTGCCAGCAGCCACCGAAGGACTAGCGGGGGAACCAATGAGCAGTTCTTC.

The chain couples TRBV19 to TRBJ2-3, with 12 bases identical to TRBD1. Germline V lookup: CDR1 LNHDA, CDR2 SQIVND (reference sequence). V lost 4 bases, J lost 4 bases, and 6 bases stayed unmatched. The CDR3 sequence is 16 residues long. CDR3 region: CASSRRDRGQADTQYF. The CDR3 nucleotides read TGTGCCAGTAGTAGACGGGACAGGGGGCAGGCAGATACGCAGTATTTT.

This clone was detected only once. The chain couples TRBV5-1 to TRBJ2-5; the match to TRBD2 covers 12 bases. Trimming cost V 1 base and J 5 bases; bases outside gene matches: 6. In germline, CDR1 is SGHRS, CDR2 YFSETQ. The CDR3 consists of 16 residues. CDR3 in DNA: TGCGCCAGCAGCTTGCTAGCGGGAGGGCCCGGGGAGACCCAGTACTTC. It yields the protein CASSLLAGGPGETQYF.

The V and J genes are TRBV7-2 and TRBJ2-5, with a tentative D call TRBD2 (6 bases). Trimming stripped 0 bases from V and 5 bases from J, with 13 bases between. Germline values: CDR1 SGHTA, CDR2 FQGNSA. CDR3 length equals 15 residues. CDR3 DNA sequence: TGTGCCAGCAGCTTAGCGCCTAGCGTCGGTGAGACCCAGTACTTC. Residues: CASSLAPSVGETQYF.

The V call is TRBV9, the J call TRBJ2-3; TRBD2 matches at 13 bases. The V and J ends lost 3 bases and 5 bases, in that order; junction bases with no gene match: 3. The CDR3 contains 15 residues. CDR1 and CDR2 (germline): SGDLS, YYNGEE. The CDR3 DNA is TGTGCCAGCAGCGCCGGACTAGCGGGAGAAGATACGCAGTATTTT. Translated, it gives CASSAGLAGEDTQYF.

This rearrangement joins TRBV18 to TRBJ2-3; D is perhaps TRBD1 (5 bases). Looked up from germline, CDR1 is KGHSH and CDR2 is LQKENI. The CDR3 covers 14 residues. Trimming removed 6 bases from V and 0 bases from J, with 10 bases in between. CDR3 protein: CASSRPGSTDTQYF. CDR3 DNA: TGTGCCAGCTCTAGACCAGGGAGCACAGATACGCAGTATTTT.

The chain employs TRBV11-3 and TRBJ2-3, with D maybe TRBD1 (5 bases). The CDR3 has 14 residues. CDR1 SGHNT and CDR2 YENEEA come from the germline V gene. Trimming took off 5 bases at V and 2 bases at J, with 11 bases between the two ends. The CDR3 reads CASSEGVFTDTQYF. The CDR3 nucleotides are TGTGCCAGCAGCGAAGGGGTTTTCACAGATACGCAGTATTTT.

This chain links TRBV12-3 or TRBV12-4 with TRBJ1-2; D gene uncertain. The V and J ends lost 3 bases and 1 base respectively, with 6 bases between them. The CDR3 is 13 residues long. CDR3 sequence: CASSFNFNYGYTF. CDR3 in DNA: TGTGCCAGCAGTTTTAACTTTAACTATGGCTACACCTTC.

V is TRBV9 and J is TRBJ2-5; TRBD2 agrees at 7 bases. The trim removed 3 bases at V and 2 bases at J, leaving 4 bases unmatched. The CDR3 totals 14 residues. The germline V gene has CDR1 SGDLS and CDR2 YYNGEE. Here the CDR3 DNA reads TGTGCCAGCAGCGCGGCTAGCGGTCAAGAGACCCAGTACTTC. Its protein is CASSAASGQETQYF.

The gene calls are TRBV7-6 and TRBJ1-2, with 8 bases that match TRBD1. CDR1 is SGHVS, CDR2 FNYEAQ, per germline. This CDR3 region has 16 residues. After removal of 5 bases from V and 8 bases from J, the junction contained 16 bases not matched to a gene. For the CDR3, the DNA is TGTGCCAGCAGCCCAAACCCTCGGACAGGGCCAGGAGGCTACACCTTC. As protein: CASSPNPRTGPGGYTF.

The chain employs TRBV7-2 and TRBJ1-1, with D possibly matching TRBD1 (5 bases). The CDR3 has 14 residues. Deletions cut 0 bases from V and 5 bases from J, with 10 bases between. From germline, CDR1 is SGHTA and CDR2 FQGNSA. CDR3 region: CASSLAGVETEAFF. CDR3 DNA: TGTGCCAGCAGCTTAGCAGGGGTGGAAACTGAAGCTTTCTTT.

This clone has just one count. The V and J genes are TRBV13 and TRBJ2-3; no clear D gene. CDR1 and CDR2 from the germline V gene are PRHDT and FYEKMQ (reference sequence). The CDR3 has 15 amino acids. Trimming pared 0 bases from V and 1 base from J, leaving 8 bases between. The DNA of the CDR3 is TGTGCCAGCAGCTTAGGACTGGCGGGCACAGATACGCAGTATTTT. It translates to CASSLGLAGTDTQYF.

This chain uses TRBV5-1 with TRBJ1-1; TRBD1 matches at 8 bases. Germline V CDR1 and CDR2: SGHRS, YFSETQ. V lost 2 bases, J lost 3 bases, and 3 bases stayed unmatched. The CDR3 is 14 amino acids. In DNA form, the CDR3 reads TGCGCCAGCAGCTTACAGGGGGTACACACTGAAGCTTTCTTT. Its translation is CASSLQGVHTEAFF.

The chain has TRBV7-2 and TRBJ2-2; D is possibly TRBD2 (6 bases). The germline gives CDR1 SGHTA, CDR2 FQGNSA. This CDR3 region has 14 residues. The V end lost 5 bases, the J end lost 6 bases, and 13 bases lay between the germline ends. CDR3 in DNA: TGTGCCAGCAGCCTTTTTTCGGGGGCCGGGGAGCTGTTTTTT. Translation: CASSLFSGAGELFF.

The rearrangement links TRBV6-2 or TRBV6-3 to TRBJ2-3; TRBD2 matches 11 bases. This CDR3 has 16 amino acids. J lost 3 bases, V lost 5 bases, and 7 bases had no gene match. Germline V lookup: CDR1 MNHEY, CDR2 SVGEGT. CDR3 DNA sequence: TGTGCCAGCAGTCAAGGGACTAGCGGATCTACAGATACGCAGTATTTT. Protein: CASSQGTSGSTDTQYF.

The CDR3 bases are TGTGCCAGCAGTGAAAATCGGGGGAATGAGCAGTTCTTC. This sequence encodes CASSENRGNEQFF. The V gene is TRBV2, the J gene TRBJ2-1, with D perhaps TRBD2 (6 bases). V lost 2 bases, J lost 7 bases, and 9 bases lay in between. CDR1 and CDR2 from the germline V gene are SNHLY and FYNNEI. The CDR3 is 13 residues long. The variable domain in full, with the rest retrieved from reference TRBV2 and TRBJ2-1, is EPEVTQTPSHQVTQMGQEVILRCVPISNHLYFYWYRQILGQKVEFLVSFYNNEISEKSEIFDDQFSVERPDGSNFTLKIRSTKLEDSAMYFCASSENRGNEQFFGPGTRLTVL.